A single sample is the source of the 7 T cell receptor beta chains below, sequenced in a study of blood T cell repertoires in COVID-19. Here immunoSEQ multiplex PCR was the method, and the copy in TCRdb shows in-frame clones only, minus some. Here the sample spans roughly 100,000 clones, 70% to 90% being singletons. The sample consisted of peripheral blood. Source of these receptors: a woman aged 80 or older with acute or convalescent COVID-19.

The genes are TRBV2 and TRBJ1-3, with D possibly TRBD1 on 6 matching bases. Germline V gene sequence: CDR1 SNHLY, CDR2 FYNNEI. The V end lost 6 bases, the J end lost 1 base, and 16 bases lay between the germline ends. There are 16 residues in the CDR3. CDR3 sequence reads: CASSPQGRSSGNTIYF. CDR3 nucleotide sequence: TGTGCCAGCAGCCCCCAGGGGCGCTCTTCTGGAAACACCATATATTTT.

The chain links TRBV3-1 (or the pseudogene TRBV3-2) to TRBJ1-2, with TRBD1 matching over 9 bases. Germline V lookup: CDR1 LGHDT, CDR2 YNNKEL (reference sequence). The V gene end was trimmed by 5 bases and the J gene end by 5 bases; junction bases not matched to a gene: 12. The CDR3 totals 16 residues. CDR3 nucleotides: TGTGCCAGCAGCGAGAGTGGGACAGGGAGTAAGTATGGCTACACCTTC. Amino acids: CASSESGTGSKYGYTF.

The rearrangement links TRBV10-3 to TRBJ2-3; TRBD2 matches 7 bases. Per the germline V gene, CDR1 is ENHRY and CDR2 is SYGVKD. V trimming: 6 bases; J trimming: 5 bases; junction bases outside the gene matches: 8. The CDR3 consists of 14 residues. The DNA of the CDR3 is TGTGCCATCAGGGGGTCCTCGGGAGGAGATACGCAGTATTTT. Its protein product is CAIRGSSGGDTQYF.

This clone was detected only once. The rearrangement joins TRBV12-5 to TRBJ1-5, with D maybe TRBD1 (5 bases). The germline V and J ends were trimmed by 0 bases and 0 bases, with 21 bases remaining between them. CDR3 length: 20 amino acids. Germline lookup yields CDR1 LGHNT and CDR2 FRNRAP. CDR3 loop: CASGLVLWGGQDFSNQPQHF. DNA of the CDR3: TGTGCTAGTGGTTTGGTACTCTGGGGCGGACAAGACTTTAGCAATCAGCCCCAGCATTTT.

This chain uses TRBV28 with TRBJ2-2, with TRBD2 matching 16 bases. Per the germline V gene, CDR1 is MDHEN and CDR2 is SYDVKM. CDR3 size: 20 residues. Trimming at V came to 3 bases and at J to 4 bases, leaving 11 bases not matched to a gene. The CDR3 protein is CASSFPGLAGGPGVTGELFF. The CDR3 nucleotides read TGTGCCAGCAGTTTCCCGGGACTAGCGGGGGGGCCGGGCGTCACCGGGGAGCTGTTTTTT.

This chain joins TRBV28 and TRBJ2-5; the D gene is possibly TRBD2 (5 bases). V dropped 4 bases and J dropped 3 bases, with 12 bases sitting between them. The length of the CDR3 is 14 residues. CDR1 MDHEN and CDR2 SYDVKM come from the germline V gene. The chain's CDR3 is CASSSPGNEETQYF. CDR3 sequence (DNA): TGTGCCAGCAGTTCCCCGGGGAATGAAGAGACCCAGTACTTC.

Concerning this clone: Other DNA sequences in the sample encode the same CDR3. CDR3 sequence reads: CASSLAGQGETQYF. CDR3 nucleotides: TGCGCCAGCAGCTTGGCCGGACAGGGGGAAACCCAGTACTTC. The chain is built from TRBV5-1 and TRBJ2-5; 10 positions match TRBD1. This CDR3 comprises 14 residues. The germline V gene encodes CDR1 SGHRS and CDR2 YFSETQ. The ends lost 0 bases at V and 8 bases at J; junction bases unmatched: 4.